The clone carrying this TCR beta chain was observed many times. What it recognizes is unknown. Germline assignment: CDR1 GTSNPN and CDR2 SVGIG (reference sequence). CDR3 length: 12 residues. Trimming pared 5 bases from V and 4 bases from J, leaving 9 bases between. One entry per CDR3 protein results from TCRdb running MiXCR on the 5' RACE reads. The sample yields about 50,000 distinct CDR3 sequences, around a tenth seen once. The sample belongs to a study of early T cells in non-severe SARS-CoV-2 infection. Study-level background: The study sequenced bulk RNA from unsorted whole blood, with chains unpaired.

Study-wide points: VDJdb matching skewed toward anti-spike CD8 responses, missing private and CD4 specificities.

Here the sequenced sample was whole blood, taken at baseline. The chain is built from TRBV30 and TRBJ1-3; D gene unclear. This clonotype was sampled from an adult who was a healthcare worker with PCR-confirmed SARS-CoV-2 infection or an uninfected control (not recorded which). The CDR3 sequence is CAWGDLGNTIYF. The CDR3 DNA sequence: TGTGCCTGGGGTGACCTGGGAAACACCATATATTTT.